Listed here is a single T cell receptor beta chain. Its antigen is not identified. The CDR3 has 16 residues. V lost 5 bases and J 8 bases, leaving 22 bases between the germline ends. Germline V gene lookup returns CDR1 MDHEN and CDR2 SYDVKM. This sample was included in a study of cytomegalovirus exposure and HLA in healthy donors. Study findings and constraints: Subsequent analysis found a tendency for first-cohort TCR clusters to co-occur within the 120 validation repertoires. Many donors shared some public TCRs, even though most TCR sequences were rare. There were under 200 TCR beta chains listed as cytomegalovirus-associated.

TCRdb keeps only in-frame clones here, not all; method: immunoSEQ multiplex PCR. The sample has about 200,000 clones, over 65% seen once. The V call is TRBV28, the J call TRBJ1-5; tentative D call: TRBD1 (5 bases). The TCR sequence derives from a woman aged 18-30 years in good health and CMV-seronegative. The sequenced sample consisted of PBMCs. The CDR3 DNA sequence: TGTGCCAGCAGTCACCCGAGAGGGACTACCACGGAGCCCCAGCATTTT. This gives the protein CASSHPRGTTTEPQHF. The full variable domain, in which reference TRBV28 and TRBJ1-5 provide the parts outside the CDR3, is DVKVTQSSRYLVKRTGEKVFLECVQDMDHENMFWYRQDPGLGLRLIYFSYDVKMKEKGDIPEGYSVSREKKERFSLILESASTNQTSMYLCASSHPRGTTTEPQHFGDGTRLSIL.